These 30 T cell receptor beta chains came from one sample sequenced in a study of PD-L1 blockade in urothelial cancer. Time point given: peripheral blood 6 weeks after treatment start. TCRdb's copy holds only in-frame clones and misses some; the assay was immunoSEQ multiplex PCR. In the table there are about 39,000 clones, roughly 82% of which are singletons. Material: PBMCs, obtained around atezolizumab (anti-PD-L1) treatment. These receptors came from a middle-aged man with urothelial cancer.

V is TRBV11-3 and J is TRBJ1-3, with 9 positions matching TRBD1. Germline V gives CDR1 SGHNT, CDR2 YENEEA. This CDR3 spans 17 amino acids. V lost 4 bases and J lost 4; bases outside the gene matches: 11. The CDR3 loop is CASSSGTGRPRGNTIYF. CDR3 DNA sequence: TGTGCCAGCAGCTCCGGGACAGGGAGACCGCGAGGAAACACCATATATTTT.

The rearrangement links TRBV7-3 to TRBJ1-2, with 10 nucleotides matching TRBD1. After removal of 0 bases from V and 6 bases from J, the junction contained 4 bases not matched to a gene. Germline CDR1 reads SGHTA; CDR2 reads FQGTGA. The CDR3 contains 15 residues. The DNA for the CDR3 is TGTGCCAGCAGCTTAACGTTGACAGGGGGCGATGGCTACACCTTC. Protein product: CASSLTLTGGDGYTF. Complete variable domain (other parts from reference TRBV7-3 and TRBJ1-2): GAGVSQTPSNKVTEKGKYVELRCDPISGHTALYWYRQSLGQGPEFLIYFQGTGAADDSGLPNDRFFAVRPEGSVSTLKIQRTERGDSAVYLCASSLTLTGGDGYTFGSGTRLTVV.

The chain combines TRBV18 with TRBJ2-1, with TRBD2 as a possible D gene (5 bases). This CDR3 comprises 16 residues. CDR1 is KGHSH and CDR2 is LQKENI in the germline V gene. V was cut by 3 bases and J by 0 bases, with 12 bases left in between. The CDR3 nucleotides read TGTGCCAGCTCACCCCAGGACTCGAGCTCCTACAATGAGCAGTTCTTC. It translates to CASSPQDSSSYNEQFF.

The V and J genes are TRBV9 and TRBJ2-1; TRBD2 aligns across 14 bases. Unmatched junction bases numbered 11, after V lost 4 bases and J lost 11 bases. The CDR3 runs to 16 residues. The germline gives CDR1 SGDLS, CDR2 YYNGEE. In DNA, the CDR3 is TGTGCCAGCAGCCCCATACCGGGACTAGCGGGAGCCAAGCAGTTCTTC. Its protein is CASSPIPGLAGAKQFF. The full variable domain, with the rest looked up from reference TRBV9 and TRBJ2-1, is DSGVTQTPKHLITATGQRVTLRCSPRSGDLSVYWYQQSLDQGLQFLIQYYNGEERAKGNILERFSAQQFPDLHSELNLSSLELGDSALYFCASSPIPGLAGAKQFFGPGTRLTVL.

The chain links TRBV19 to TRBJ2-2; TRBD1 agrees at 7 bases. V shed 0 bases, J shed 8 bases, and the junction held 0 bases outside the gene matches. Looked up from germline, CDR1 is LNHDA and CDR2 is SQIVND (reference sequence). The CDR3 runs 13 residues. DNA of the CDR3: TGTGCCAGTAGTATAGAGGGACAGGGGGAGCTGTTTTTT. This encodes CASSIEGQGELFF. The variable domain in full, with the rest retrieved from reference TRBV19 and TRBJ2-2, is DGGITQSPKYLFRKEGQNVTLSCEQNLNHDAMYWYRQDPGQGLRLIYYSQIVNDFQKGDIAEGYSVSREKKESFPLTVTSAQKNPTAFYLCASSIEGQGELFFGEGSRLTVL.

Only a few counts were recorded for this clone. The V call is TRBV7-2, the J call TRBJ1-5; no clear D gene. The CDR3 has 13 amino acids. CDR1 is SGHTA, CDR2 FQGNSA, per germline. The V end was cut by 9 bases, the J end by 5 bases, with 14 bases between. The CDR3 spells CASSKTSDQPQHF. CDR3 coding DNA: TGTGCCAGTAGTAAGACATCTGATCAGCCCCAGCATTTT.

This rearrangement joins TRBV4-2 to TRBJ1-1; 12 bases match TRBD1. Germline lookup yields CDR1 LGHNA and CDR2 YNFKEQ. V lost 3 bases, J lost 3 bases, and 2 bases stayed unmatched. The CDR3 is made up of 15 amino acids. The DNA of the CDR3 is TGTGCCAGCAGCCAGGGACAGGGGGCATACACTGAAGCTTTCTTT. Translating gives CASSQGQGAYTEAFF.

The chain combines TRBV30 with TRBJ2-2; 7 nucleotides match TRBD2. The CDR3 consists of 17 residues. After removal of 2 bases from V and 0 bases from J, the junction contained 9 bases not matched to a gene. Germline V gives CDR1 GTSNPN, CDR2 SVGIG (reference sequence). CDR3 in DNA: TGTGCCTGGAGTAAAATAGGAACTAGCGCGAACACCGGGGAGCTGTTTTTT. This codes for CAWSKIGTSANTGELFF.

The J gene is TRBJ2-7, the V gene TRBV5-5, with D perhaps TRBD2 (6 bases). The germline V gene encodes CDR1 SGHKS and CDR2 YYEKEE (reference sequence). The V gene lost 4 bases and the J gene lost 3 bases, with 14 bases spanning the gap. The CDR3 has 14 residues. CDR3 loop: CASSRVPGDYEQYF. In DNA form, the CDR3 reads TGTGCCAGCAGCCGTGTTCCGGGGGACTACGAGCAGTACTTC.

The chain is built from TRBV5-6 and TRBJ2-2; weak D call: TRBD2 (5 bases). This CDR3 has 14 amino acids. Germline values: CDR1 SGHDT, CDR2 YYEEEE. Trimming cost V 6 bases and J 5 bases, with 14 bases left between them. CDR3 region: CASNNLAVTGELFF. The DNA of the CDR3 is TGTGCCAGCAACAACCTAGCAGTGACCGGGGAGCTGTTTTTT.

The chain carries TRBV28 and TRBJ2-3; D is unclear. The germline V gene has CDR1 MDHEN and CDR2 SYDVKM. The germline V and J ends were trimmed by 6 bases and 0 bases, with 13 bases remaining between them. This CDR3 contains 15 residues. CDR3 residues: CASRPSRSSTDTQYF. The CDR3 bases are TGTGCCAGCAGACCTTCGCGGAGCAGCACAGATACGCAGTATTTT.

The rearrangement uses TRBV2 and TRBJ2-3; 9 positions match TRBD2. CDR3 size: 17 residues. Germline V lookup: CDR1 SNHLY, CDR2 FYNNEI. J gave up 2 bases and V 4 bases, and 10 bases lay outside the gene matches. CDR3 bases: TGTGCCAGCAGTGGATGGCGGGAGGGAACCGACACAGATACGCAGTATTTT. This gives the protein CASSGWREGTDTDTQYF.

The chain is built from TRBV11-3 and TRBJ1-1; D remains ambiguous. V was pared by 5 bases and J by 1 base, with 11 bases between. The CDR3 runs 14 residues. Per the germline V gene, CDR1 is SGHNT and CDR2 is YENEEA. DNA for the CDR3: TGTGCCAGCAGCCCCGCGGGGAGGAACACTGAAGCTTTCTTT. It codes for CASSPAGRNTEAFF.

The DNA of the CDR3 is TGTGCCAGCAGCTTACAGGGGGGCACTGAAGCTTTCTTT. Translated, it gives CASSLQGGTEAFF. The rearrangement joins TRBV7-9 to TRBJ1-1, with 7 bases fitting TRBD1. The CDR3 has 13 residues. V lost 2 bases to trimming and J lost 4 bases; unmatched junction nucleotides: 1. The germline gives CDR1 SEHNR, CDR2 FQNEAQ (reference sequence).

V and J are TRBV7-9 and TRBJ2-7; D might be TRBD1 (6 bases). CDR1 and CDR2 (germline): SEHNR, FQNEAQ (reference sequence). The CDR3 runs 12 residues. Trimming cost V 5 bases and J 3 bases, with 8 bases left between them. The CDR3 is CASSNRDYEQYF. CDR3 in DNA: TGTGCCAGCAGCAACAGGGACTACGAGCAGTACTTC.

The gene calls are TRBV7-8 and TRBJ1-5, with D possibly TRBD1 on 6 matching bases. V was pared by 5 bases and J by 7 bases, with 21 bases between. CDR3 length: 16 amino acids. Germline loops: CDR1 SGHVS, CDR2 FQNEAQ. CDR3 sequence reads: CASSRVARGGRQPQHF. The CDR3 bases are TGTGCCAGCAGCCGCGTCGCTAGGGGGGGACGGCAGCCCCAGCATTTT.

The table lists this clone with a few counts. The CDR3 DNA follows: TGTGCCACCAGCAGAGAGCGGGAGATTGATACGCAGTATTTT. Translating gives CATSREREIDTQYF. The rearrangement joins TRBV15 to TRBJ2-3; 7 bases are a match to TRBD2. V gave up 0 bases and J gave up 6 bases; unmatched junction bases: 3. CDR3 length: 14 residues. Germline CDR1 is LNHNV and CDR2 is YYDKDF (reference sequence).

J is TRBJ1-5 and V is TRBV28; no firm D call. V was pared by 5 bases and J by 9 bases, with 11 bases between. The CDR3 runs 12 residues. Germline V gene sequence: CDR1 MDHEN, CDR2 SYDVKM. The CDR3 loop reads CASSLSGSPQHF. For the CDR3, the DNA is TGTGCCAGCAGTCTCTCGGGGTCGCCCCAGCATTTT.

The V and J genes are TRBV9 and TRBJ2-3; 13 nucleotides agree with TRBD2. The J segment lost 8 bases and the V segment lost 3 bases, leaving 9 bases of the junction unmatched. Germline values: CDR1 SGDLS, CDR2 YYNGEE. CDR3 length: 16 residues. CDR3 amino acids: CASSGGTSGITGTQYF. The CDR3 coding sequence is TGTGCCAGCAGCGGGGGGACTAGCGGGATAACTGGTACGCAGTATTTT.

V gene TRBV10-2 combines with J gene TRBJ2-7, with 11 bases that match TRBD2. CDR1 and CDR2 (germline): WSHSY, SAAADI. The CDR3 is 14 amino acids. J was trimmed by 10 bases and V by 3 bases; bases with no gene match: 8. CDR3 protein: CASSDTSGRGDQYF. CDR3 sequence (DNA): TGCGCCAGCAGTGATACTAGCGGGAGAGGGGATCAGTACTTC.

This chain uses TRBV7-3 with TRBJ1-4; no firm D call. Between the trimmed V and J ends, which lost 2 bases and 0 bases, there was a span of 13 bases. Germline V gives CDR1 SGHTA, CDR2 FQGTGA. The CDR3 runs to 17 residues. Here the CDR3 DNA reads TGTGCCAGCAGCTTATGGGCCGTCCTCGCAACTAATGAAAAACTGTTTTTT. Residues: CASSLWAVLATNEKLFF.

As for this clone: A junction boundary mismatches the germline segment, possibly from a read error. V usage is TRBV18 and J usage is TRBJ2-5, with D tentatively TRBD2 (5 bases). Germline CDR1 reads KGHSH; CDR2 reads LQKENI. This CDR3 comprises 14 residues. CDR3 in amino acids: CASSPIAVLESQYF. The CDR3 nucleotides read TGTGCCAGCTCACCAATCGCCGTACTAGAGTCCCAGTACTTC.

The genes are TRBV28 and TRBJ1-3; 7 bases fit TRBD1. This CDR3 has 14 amino acids. With V trimmed by 8 bases and J by 4 bases, 8 bases remained unmatched. Germline V CDR1 and CDR2: MDHEN, SYDVKM. CDR3 sequence: CASAPGGKGNTIYF. CDR3 coding DNA: TGTGCCAGCGCCCCAGGGGGAAAAGGAAACACCATATATTTT.

The V call is TRBV5-1, the J call TRBJ1-1; the D is unclear. V lost 0 bases and J 5 bases, leaving 11 bases between the germline ends. In germline, CDR1 is SGHRS, CDR2 YFSETQ. This CDR3 has 14 amino acids. The CDR3 bases are TGCGCCAGCAGCTTGGGGGAGACGAGGACTGAAGCTTTCTTT. It codes for CASSLGETRTEAFF.

This clone has only one observation. This sequence joins TRBV29-1 and TRBJ1-2, with D possibly TRBD1 on 6 matching bases. From germline, CDR1 is SQVTM and CDR2 ANQGSEA. V was cut by 6 bases and J by 8 bases, with 13 bases left in between. This CDR3 is 11 amino acids long. The CDR3 nucleotides are TGCAGCGTGTCACAGGGTTCAGGCTACACCTTC. Amino acids: CSVSQGSGYTF.

This chain uses TRBV18 with TRBJ2-7, with D perhaps TRBD2 (5 bases). The ends were cut back, 2 bases at V and 4 bases at J, with 12 bases in the middle. CDR1 and CDR2 from the germline V gene are KGHSH and LQKENI. This CDR3 is 14 amino acids long. The CDR3 coding sequence is TGTGCCAGCTCACCAGGCGGGCCCAGATACGAGCAGTACTTC. Translation gives CASSPGGPRYEQYF.

The chain recombines TRBV28 with TRBJ1-2; 7 positions match TRBD1. The CDR3 length is 15 residues. V lost 6 bases and J lost 2; bases outside the gene matches: 9. From germline, CDR1 is MDHEN and CDR2 SYDVKM. For the CDR3, the DNA is TGTGCCAGCAGCACCTTGACAGGGACGAACTATGGCTACACCTTC. Its protein product is CASSTLTGTNYGYTF.

The chain joins TRBV27 to TRBJ2-7, with 7 bases that match TRBD1. The CDR3 extends over 14 amino acids. The ends lost 8 bases at V and 5 bases at J; junction bases unmatched: 12. Germline loops: CDR1 MNHEY, CDR2 SMNVEV (reference sequence). The CDR3 bases are TGTGCCAGCTCCTCCTCCGGGACAGTTGACGAGCAGTACTTC. Encoded protein: CASSSSGTVDEQYF.

This chain joins TRBV25-1 and TRBJ1-1, with TRBD1 as a possible D gene (6 bases). This CDR3 has 13 amino acids. Germline lookup yields CDR1 MGHDK and CDR2 SYGVNS. Trimming took off 10 bases at V and 0 bases at J, with 12 bases between the two ends. CDR3 region: CATQGHLNTEAFF. The CDR3 DNA reads as TGTGCCACCCAGGGACACCTGAACACTGAAGCTTTCTTT.

The V and J genes are TRBV28 and TRBJ2-1; no clear D. Per germline, CDR1 MDHEN and CDR2 SYDVKM. The CDR3 is 12 amino acids. Trimming removed 3 bases at V and 9 bases at J, with 9 bases between. CDR3 residues: CASSFFGFEQFF. Here the CDR3 DNA reads TGTGCCAGCAGTTTTTTCGGGTTTGAGCAGTTCTTC.